The present entry profiles one TCR beta chain with its context. No antigen is known for it. There are no base qualities to consult, and no much larger clone falls within one base. A MiSeq instrument was used for deep resolution sequencing, which targeted depths ranging from 1 in 1 million up to 1 in 200,000 T cells, with coverage averaging 10x for each clonotype. The immunoSEQ hsTCRB Kit was used to generate the TCR beta libraries. Processing in the source paper ran as follows. The data were analyzed with ImmunoSEQ Analyzer and ImmunoSEQ Data Assistant, and V, D and J gene assignments followed IMGT definitions. Clonality was computed as one minus normalized Shannon entropy of productive rearrangement frequencies, ranging from 0 to 1. Only overrepresented clonotypes making up at least 0.05% of each patient's repertoire were included in the public clonotype analysis. Repertoires from about a dozen age-matched healthy donors in immuneACCESS were used as clonality controls. Not all clones reach the TCRdb copy of this immuneACCESS table, which keeps in-frame sequences only. Checked studies attribute under half of the gap to unresolved V genes and leave the rest unexplained. V and J calls and clone size are copied from that table; D and trimming were computed from the DNA. In this sample the table shows just over 200,000 clones, approximately 79% of which occur a single time. Roughly an eighth of the sample belongs to the ten largest clones.

Taken from cysteine to phenylalanine, the CDR3 has 15 residues. Of the read, only the CDR3 DNA is kept; its 45 bases are in frame from base 1. The germline ends are 14 bases apart after V is trimmed by 2 bases and J by 2 bases. CDR1 and CDR2 (SGDLS, YYNGEE) derive from the germline V gene. The data are from a study of cytotoxic CD8 clonotypes in ibrutinib-treated CLL (dated by TCRdb to about 2021). Background for the entire study: The cohort had about a dozen relapsed/refractory and approximately 14 treatment-naive patients; 17 were IGHV unmutated. Samples at response were collected after a median of around twelve months of treatment, with a range of roughly 6 to 40 months. An average of about 260,000 productive templates and tens of thousands of productive rearrangements was obtained per sample. Responses were partial in some 24 patients and complete in 2; after median about 63 months follow-up, roughly 14 stayed in remission and roughly twelve progressed. Longitudinal samples were obtainable from about 30% of the 86 participants in the trial. Cryopreserved peripheral blood mononuclear cells were collected before treatment, at response, and at either disease progression or sustained remission. Every sample from remission and from progressive disease was obtained while the patients were still on ibrutinib.

Interpreted using the paper, the time point label stands for: approximately eleven months on ibrutinib. For TCR beta library preparation, approximately 2 micrograms of genomic DNA were isolated from cryopreserved PBMCs. Longitudinal blood samples from CLL patients on ibrutinib monotherapy were analyzed using high-throughput TCR beta sequencing. The patients were enrolled in a single-center, open-label phase 2 trial of ibrutinib monotherapy. General conclusions and limits of the study: At ibrutinib response clonality went up, during sustained remission it held steady, and at progression it dropped back toward baseline. Sampling times were not matched between patients in sustained remission and patients whose disease was progressing, and lymph node repertoires were not examined. Public clonotypes were found to be uncommon and were observed to contract or remain stable during treatment; the increase in clonality was shown to reflect expansion of private clonotypes at ibrutinib response. Baseline clonality exceeded that of age-matched healthy donors and correlated strongly with circulating CD8+ T-cell counts.

This sequence uses TRBV9 and TRBJ2-7, with the D gene not clear enough to name. The origin of this receptor is a human donor with chronic lymphocytic leukemia. The sequences come from PBMCs, collected after 12 months of ibrutinib treatment. CDR3 region: CASSVGGLGAYEQYF. The nucleotide sequence is TGTGCCAGCAGCGTCGGCGGCCTAGGAGCCTACGAGCAGTACTTC.